This TCR beta chain emerged from a study of OX40 agonist ivuxolimab in advanced cancers. Study details: Cohort: 75% to 90% men, mean age 60, aged roughly 23 to 90. Antecedent anti-PD-1, anti-PD-L1 or anti-CTLA-4 therapy was permissible, with 40% having received some.

Measured with immunoSEQ multiplex PCR; TCRdb has only the in-frame clones, and not every one. The sample includes 55,000 to 70,000 clones, around 84% of them seen just once. The germline gives CDR1 SGHRS, CDR2 YFSETQ. V lost 5 bases to trimming and J lost 1 base, with 12 bases between them. The CDR3 contains 15 residues. For this clone: The target antigen is unknown.

The study's findings and limits: CD4+ and CD8+ blood T cells expanded clonally by week 6 at 0.1 to 3.0 mg/kg. The work left the antigen specificity of expanded peripheral T cells undetermined.

The rearrangement links TRBV5-1 to TRBJ2-2; TRBD2 is a possible D gene (6 bases). The sample here was CD4+ or CD8+ T cells sorted from blood, taken in a trial of the OX40 agonist ivuxolimab. The receptor's source is an adult with an advanced solid tumor such as melanoma, head and neck, liver or kidney cancer. CDR3 DNA: TGCGCCAGCAGGAGGGAGGCCCTGAACACCGGGGAGCTGTTTTTT. This gives the protein CASRREALNTGELFF.